One sample yielded the 6 T cell receptor beta chains listed below, sequenced in a study of cytomegalovirus exposure and HLA in healthy donors. Method: immunoSEQ multiplex PCR; TCRdb's copy keeps in-frame clones and lacks some. Found here are about 340,000 clones, just over 85% of them singletons; the top ten hold about 0.8%. Material: PBMCs. These receptor sequences come from a woman in her late teens or twenties in good health and CMV-seronegative.

This chain joins TRBV6-5 and TRBJ2-1; 7 positions match TRBD2. CDR1 and CDR2 from the germline V gene are MNHEY and SVGAGI. This CDR3 is 16 amino acids long. Trimming took 3 bases from V and 4 from J; bases not matched to a gene: 9. The DNA of the CDR3 is TGTGCCAGCAGTTATCTCGGGGCGGGAGCTTACAATGAGCAGTTCTTC. Translating gives CASSYLGAGAYNEQFF.

The chain combines TRBV5-1 with TRBJ2-3; perhaps TRBD2 as D (6 bases). There are 15 residues in the CDR3. Trimming left V 5 bases short and J 0 bases short, with 13 bases between. Germline assignment: CDR1 SGHRS and CDR2 YFSETQ. CDR3 nucleotide sequence: TGCGCCAGCAGTACCCTTGGGACTAGCACAGATACGCAGTATTTT. Protein: CASSTLGTSTDTQYF.

The rearrangement uses TRBV27 and TRBJ2-7; a weak D match, TRBD2 (5 bases). This CDR3 contains 16 residues. Germline assignment: CDR1 MNHEY and CDR2 SMNVEV (reference sequence). V lost 8 bases to trimming and J lost 1 base, with 21 bases between them. The CDR3 region is CASQKRSRDPSYEQYF. CDR3 sequence (DNA): TGTGCCAGCCAGAAAAGAAGTCGGGATCCTTCCTACGAGCAGTACTTC.

The chain links TRBV7-9 to TRBJ1-1; D ambiguous. CDR3 length: 14 amino acids. Germline V CDR1 and CDR2: SEHNR, FQNEAQ (reference sequence). Trimming removed 5 bases from V and 3 bases from J, with 13 bases in between. The CDR3 coding sequence is TGTGCCAGCAGCAACGCCCGGTCGGACACTGAAGCTTTCTTT. This encodes CASSNARSDTEAFF.

The rearrangement uses TRBV27 and TRBJ2-7; 7 bases map to TRBD2. J lost 0 bases, V lost 6 bases, and 5 bases had no gene match. Looked up from germline, CDR1 is MNHEY and CDR2 is SMNVEV (reference sequence). CDR3 length: 14 residues. The CDR3: CASRAGLLSYEQYF. Written as DNA, the CDR3 is TGTGCCAGCAGAGCGGGACTCCTCTCCTACGAGCAGTACTTC.

The rearrangement joins TRBV30 to TRBJ2-2; D possibly corresponds to TRBD2 (6 bases). Trimming stripped 3 bases from V and 5 bases from J, with 13 bases between. The CDR3 totals 14 residues. Germline values: CDR1 GTSNPN, CDR2 SVGIG (reference sequence). Here the CDR3 DNA reads TGTGCCTGGAGGACTAGACAAACGACCGGGGAGCTGTTTTTT. Protein: CAWRTRQTTGELFF.